Listed here is a single T cell receptor beta chain. Its antigen is as yet unknown. This specimen belongs to a study of T cell responses to AZD1222 COVID-19 vaccine. Study-wide points: Clonal diversity was possibly underestimated; the donors were predominantly white British and more often female. Breadth and depth of Spike-specific TCRs rose after two AZD1222 doses. Seropositive AZD1222 recipients at baseline numbered only five or six.

The protocol was immunoSEQ multiplex PCR, while the TCRdb copy is restricted to in-frame clones and leaves out a portion. The repertoire holds 150,000 to 180,000 clones, with 88% as singletons. Germline-derived CDR1 and CDR2 are SGHVS and FNYEAQ. The length of the CDR3 is 15 residues. Trimming cost V 5 bases and J 6 bases; bases outside gene matches: 8. The gene calls are TRBV7-6 and TRBJ2-7; TRBD1 aligns across 12 bases. Sequences were derived from peripheral blood, sampled on day 0 of AZD1222 vaccination. The origin of this receptor is an adult in good health. The CDR3 DNA sequence: TGTGCCAGCAGCATAGACGGGACAGGGGGCCGCGAGCAGTACTTC. It encodes CASSIDGTGGREQYF.